The sequence of this T cell receptor (beta chain) was determined in a study of T-cell reconstitution after alpha-beta-depleted transplantation in children. Preparation of the TCRbeta library involved a method that used unique molecular identifiers. TCRdb re-called the PCR reads through MiXCR, storing one row per CDR3 protein. The sample lists some 200,000 distinct CDR3 sequences, approximately 14% seen once, with less than 15% in the top ten. Germline V gives CDR1 SQVTM, CDR2 ANQGSEA. This CDR3 region has 14 residues. The germline V and J ends were trimmed by 5 bases and 7 bases, with 18 bases remaining between them. This clonotype was detected many times.

The source is a human donor who donated a stem cell graft to a child with acute lymphoblastic leukemia. The chain carries TRBV29-1 and TRBJ2-1, with D maybe TRBD2 (6 bases). The starting material was PBMCs from the stem cell graft donor, obtained from the stem cell graft. Here the CDR3 reads CSVWLAGRANEQFF. DNA for the CDR3: TGCAGCGTTTGGCTTGCGGGAAGGGCGAATGAGCAGTTCTTC.